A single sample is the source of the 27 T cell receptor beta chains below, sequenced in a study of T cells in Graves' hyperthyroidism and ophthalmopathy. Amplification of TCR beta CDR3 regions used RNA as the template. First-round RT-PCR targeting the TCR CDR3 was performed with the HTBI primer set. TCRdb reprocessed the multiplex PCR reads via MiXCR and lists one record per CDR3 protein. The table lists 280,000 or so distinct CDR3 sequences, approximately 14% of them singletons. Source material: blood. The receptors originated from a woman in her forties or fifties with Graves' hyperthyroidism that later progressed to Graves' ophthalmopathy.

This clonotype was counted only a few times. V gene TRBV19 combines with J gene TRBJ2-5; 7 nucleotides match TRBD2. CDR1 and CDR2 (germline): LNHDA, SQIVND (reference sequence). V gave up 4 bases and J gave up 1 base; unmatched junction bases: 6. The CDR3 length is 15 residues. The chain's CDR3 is CASSSRGSLQETQYF. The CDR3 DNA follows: TGTGCCAGTAGTAGTCGCGGGAGCCTCCAAGAGACCCAGTACTTC.

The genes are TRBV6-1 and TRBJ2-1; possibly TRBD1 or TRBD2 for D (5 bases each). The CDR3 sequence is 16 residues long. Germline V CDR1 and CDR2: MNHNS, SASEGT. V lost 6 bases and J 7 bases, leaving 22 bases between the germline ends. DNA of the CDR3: TGTGCCAGCAGCCCCTTCGGGGCAGGGATGAGTAATGAGCAGTTCTTC. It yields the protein CASSPFGAGMSNEQFF.

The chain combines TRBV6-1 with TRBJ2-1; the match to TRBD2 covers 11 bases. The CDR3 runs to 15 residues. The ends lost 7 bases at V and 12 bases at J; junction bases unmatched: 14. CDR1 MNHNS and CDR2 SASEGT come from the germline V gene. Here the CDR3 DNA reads TGTGCCAGCACCCCATCGACTAGCGGGGTGGACGGGCAGTTCTTC. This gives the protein CASTPSTSGVDGQFF.

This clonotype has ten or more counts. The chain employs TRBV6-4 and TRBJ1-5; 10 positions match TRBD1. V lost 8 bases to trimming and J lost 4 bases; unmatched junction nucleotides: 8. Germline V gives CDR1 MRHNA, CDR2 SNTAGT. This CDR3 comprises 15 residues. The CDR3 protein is CASRDRGFPNQPQHF. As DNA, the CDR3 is TGTGCCAGCCGGGACAGGGGATTTCCAAATCAGCCCCAGCATTTT.

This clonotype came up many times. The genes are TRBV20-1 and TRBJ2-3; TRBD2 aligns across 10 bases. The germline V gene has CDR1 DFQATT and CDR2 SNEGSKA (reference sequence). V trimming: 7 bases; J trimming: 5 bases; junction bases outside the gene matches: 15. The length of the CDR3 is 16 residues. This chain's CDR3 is CSVPAPGLAMIDTQYF. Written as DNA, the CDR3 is TGCAGTGTGCCGGCTCCGGGACTAGCGATGATAGATACGCAGTATTTT.

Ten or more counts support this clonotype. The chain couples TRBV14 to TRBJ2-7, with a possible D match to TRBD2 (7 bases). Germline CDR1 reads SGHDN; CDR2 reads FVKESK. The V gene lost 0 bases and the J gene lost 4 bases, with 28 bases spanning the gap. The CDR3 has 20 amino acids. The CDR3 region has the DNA TGTGCCAGCAGCCAAGAAGAGAGGGGGGGACCAATGAAACCCGCTTACGAGCAGTACTTC. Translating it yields CASSQEERGGPMKPAYEQYF.

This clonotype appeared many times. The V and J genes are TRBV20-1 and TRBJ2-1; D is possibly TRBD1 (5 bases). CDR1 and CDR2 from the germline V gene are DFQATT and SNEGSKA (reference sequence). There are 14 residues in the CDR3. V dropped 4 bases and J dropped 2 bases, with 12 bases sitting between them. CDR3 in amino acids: CSAIGAGTYNEQFF. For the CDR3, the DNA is TGCAGTGCTATTGGGGCCGGTACCTACAATGAGCAGTTCTTC.

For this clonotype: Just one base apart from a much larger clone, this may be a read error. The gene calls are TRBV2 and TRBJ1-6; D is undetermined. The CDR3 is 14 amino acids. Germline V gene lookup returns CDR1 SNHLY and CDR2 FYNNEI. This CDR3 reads CASSEGRTYSPLRF. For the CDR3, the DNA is TGTGCCAGCAGTGAAGGTCGAACCTATTCACCCCTCCGCTTT.

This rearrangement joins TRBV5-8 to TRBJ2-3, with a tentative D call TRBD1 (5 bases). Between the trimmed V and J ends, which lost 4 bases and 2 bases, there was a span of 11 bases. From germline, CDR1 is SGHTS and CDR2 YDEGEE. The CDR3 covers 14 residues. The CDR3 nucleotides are TGTGCCAGCAGCGATCCGGACATCACAGATACGCAGTATTTT. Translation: CASSDPDITDTQYF.

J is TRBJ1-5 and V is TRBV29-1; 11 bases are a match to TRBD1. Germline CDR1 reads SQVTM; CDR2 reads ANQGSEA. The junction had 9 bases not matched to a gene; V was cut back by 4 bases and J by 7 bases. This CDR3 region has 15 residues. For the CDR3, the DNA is TGCAGCGTTGCAGGTGGACAGGGGGCGGGCCAGCCCCAGCATTTT. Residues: CSVAGGQGAGQPQHF.

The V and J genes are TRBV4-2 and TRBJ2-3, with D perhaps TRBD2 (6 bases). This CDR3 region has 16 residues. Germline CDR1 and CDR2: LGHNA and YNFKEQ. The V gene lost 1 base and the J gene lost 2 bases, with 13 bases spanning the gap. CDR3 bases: TGTGCCAGCAGCCAAGGAGGAGGGTTCAACACAGATACGCAGTATTTT. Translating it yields CASSQGGGFNTDTQYF.

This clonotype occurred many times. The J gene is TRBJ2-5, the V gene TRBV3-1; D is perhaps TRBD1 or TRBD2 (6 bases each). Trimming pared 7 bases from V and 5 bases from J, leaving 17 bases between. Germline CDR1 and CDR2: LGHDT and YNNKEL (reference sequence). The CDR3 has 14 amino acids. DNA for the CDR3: TGTGCCAGCAAAACTAAGGGGGGACGGGAGACCCAGTACTTC. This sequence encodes CASKTKGGRETQYF.

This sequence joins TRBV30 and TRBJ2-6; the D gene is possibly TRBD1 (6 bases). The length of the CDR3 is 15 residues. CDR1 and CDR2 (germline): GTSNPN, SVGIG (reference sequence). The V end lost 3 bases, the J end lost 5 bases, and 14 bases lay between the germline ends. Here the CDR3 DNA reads TGTGCCTGGAGGGTACAGGGCGCTAGGGCCAACGTCCTGACTTTC. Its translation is CAWRVQGARANVLTF. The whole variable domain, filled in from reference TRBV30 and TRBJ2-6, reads SQTIHQWPATLVQPVGSPLSLECTVEGTSNPNLYWYRQAAGRGLQLLFYSVGIGQISSEVPQNLSASRPQDRQFILSSKKLLLSDSGFYLCAWRVQGARANVLTFGAGSRLTVL.

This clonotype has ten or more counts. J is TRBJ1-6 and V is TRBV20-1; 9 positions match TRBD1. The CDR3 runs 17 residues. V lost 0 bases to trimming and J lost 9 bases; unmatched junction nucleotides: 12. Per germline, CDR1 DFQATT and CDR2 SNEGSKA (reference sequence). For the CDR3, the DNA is TGCAGTGCTAGAGATCGATTAGGACAGGGGATTAGTTCACCCCTCCACTTT. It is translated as CSARDRLGQGISSPLHF.

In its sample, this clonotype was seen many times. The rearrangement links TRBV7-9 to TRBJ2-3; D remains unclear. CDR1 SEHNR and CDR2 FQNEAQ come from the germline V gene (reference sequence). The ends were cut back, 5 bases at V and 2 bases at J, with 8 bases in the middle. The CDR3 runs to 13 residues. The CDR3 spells CASSPRATDTQYF. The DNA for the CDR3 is TGTGCCAGCAGCCCCCGAGCCACAGATACGCAGTATTTT.

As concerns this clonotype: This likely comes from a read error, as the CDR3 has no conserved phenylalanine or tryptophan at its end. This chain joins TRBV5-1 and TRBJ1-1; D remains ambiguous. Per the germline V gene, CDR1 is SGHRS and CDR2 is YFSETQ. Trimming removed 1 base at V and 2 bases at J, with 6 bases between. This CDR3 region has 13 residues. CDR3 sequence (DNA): TGCGCCAGCAGCTTGACGGGAAACACTGAAGCTTTCTCT. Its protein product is CASSLTGNTEAFS.

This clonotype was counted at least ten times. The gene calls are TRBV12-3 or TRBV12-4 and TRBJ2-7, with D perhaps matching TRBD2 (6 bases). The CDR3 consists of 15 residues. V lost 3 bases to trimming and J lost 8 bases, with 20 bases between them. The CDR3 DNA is TGTGCCAGCAGTTTCTCCATAGACGGTCGGGGGAAGCAGTACTTC. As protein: CASSFSIDGRGKQYF.

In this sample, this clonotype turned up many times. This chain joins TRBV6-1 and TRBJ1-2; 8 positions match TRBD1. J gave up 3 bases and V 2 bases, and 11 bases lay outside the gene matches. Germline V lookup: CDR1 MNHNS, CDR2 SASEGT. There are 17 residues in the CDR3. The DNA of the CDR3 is TGTGCCAGCAGTGAACTGGGACAGGTGGGAAGACACTATGGCTACACCTTC. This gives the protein CASSELGQVGRHYGYTF.

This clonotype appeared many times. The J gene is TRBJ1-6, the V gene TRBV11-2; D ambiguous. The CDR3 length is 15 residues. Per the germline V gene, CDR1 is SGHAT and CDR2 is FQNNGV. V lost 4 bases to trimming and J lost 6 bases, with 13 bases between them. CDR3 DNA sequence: TGTGCCAGCAGCTCAACTCCCAACTTTAATTCACCCCTCCACTTT. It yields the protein CASSSTPNFNSPLHF.

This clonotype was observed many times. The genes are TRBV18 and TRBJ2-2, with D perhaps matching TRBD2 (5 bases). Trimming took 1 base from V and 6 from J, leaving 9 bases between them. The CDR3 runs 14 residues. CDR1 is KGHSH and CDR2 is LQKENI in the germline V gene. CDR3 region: CASSPRVGAGELFF. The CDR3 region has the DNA TGTGCCAGCTCACCACGAGTCGGGGCCGGGGAGCTGTTTTTT.

The DNA for the CDR3 is TGTGCCAGCAGCGTAGTGGGTGCGGGAGCCGGAGATACGCAGTATTTT. Amino acids: CASSVVGAGAGDTQYF. The chain links TRBV9 to TRBJ2-3, with 7 positions matching TRBD2. With 0 bases clipped from V and 5 bases from J, the junction kept 9 bases outside the gene matches. The CDR3 spans 16 residues. The germline V gene encodes CDR1 SGDLS and CDR2 YYNGEE.

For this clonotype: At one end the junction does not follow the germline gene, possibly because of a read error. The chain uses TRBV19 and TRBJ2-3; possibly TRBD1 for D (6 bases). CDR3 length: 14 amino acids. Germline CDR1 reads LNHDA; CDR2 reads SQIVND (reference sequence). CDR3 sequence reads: CGSSIWPGADTQYF. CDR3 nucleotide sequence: TGTGGCAGTAGTATATGGCCAGGGGCAGATACGCAGTATTTT.

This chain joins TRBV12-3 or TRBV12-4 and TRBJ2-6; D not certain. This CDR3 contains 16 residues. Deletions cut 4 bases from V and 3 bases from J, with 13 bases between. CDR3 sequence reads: CASSSPSLGGANVLTF. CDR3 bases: TGTGCCAGCAGTTCGCCGTCTCTTGGTGGGGCCAACGTCCTGACTTTC.

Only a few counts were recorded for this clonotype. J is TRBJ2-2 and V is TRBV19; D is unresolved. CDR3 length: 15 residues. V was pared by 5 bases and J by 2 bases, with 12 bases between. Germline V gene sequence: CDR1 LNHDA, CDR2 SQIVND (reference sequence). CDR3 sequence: CASSPTPYNTGELFF. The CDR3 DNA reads TGTGCCAGTAGTCCGACCCCATACAACACCGGGGAGCTGTTTTTT.

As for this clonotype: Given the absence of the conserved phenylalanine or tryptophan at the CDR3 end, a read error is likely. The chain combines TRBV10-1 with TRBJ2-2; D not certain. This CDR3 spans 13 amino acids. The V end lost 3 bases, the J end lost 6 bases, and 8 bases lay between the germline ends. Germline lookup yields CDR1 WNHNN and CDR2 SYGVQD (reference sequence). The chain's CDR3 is CASSEPGSGELFL. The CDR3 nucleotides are TGCGCCAGCAGTGAACCCGGGTCCGGGGAGCTGTTTCTT.

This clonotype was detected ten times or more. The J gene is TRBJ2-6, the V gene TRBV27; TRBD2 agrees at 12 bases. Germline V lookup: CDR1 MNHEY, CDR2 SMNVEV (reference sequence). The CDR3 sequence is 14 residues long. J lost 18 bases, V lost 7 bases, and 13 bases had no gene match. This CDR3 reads CASNKGLAGDHPTF. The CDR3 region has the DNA TGTGCCAGCAATAAGGGACTAGCGGGCGATCACCCGACTTTC.

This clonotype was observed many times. For the CDR3, the DNA is TGCAGTGCCAGCGGGGGGGCCAAAAACATTCAGTACTTC. Protein product: CSASGGAKNIQYF. V is TRBV20-1 and J is TRBJ2-4, with 9 bases that match TRBD2. Germline V gives CDR1 DFQATT, CDR2 SNEGSKA (reference sequence). The J segment lost 1 base and the V segment lost 6 bases, leaving 1 base of the junction unmatched. There are 13 residues in the CDR3.